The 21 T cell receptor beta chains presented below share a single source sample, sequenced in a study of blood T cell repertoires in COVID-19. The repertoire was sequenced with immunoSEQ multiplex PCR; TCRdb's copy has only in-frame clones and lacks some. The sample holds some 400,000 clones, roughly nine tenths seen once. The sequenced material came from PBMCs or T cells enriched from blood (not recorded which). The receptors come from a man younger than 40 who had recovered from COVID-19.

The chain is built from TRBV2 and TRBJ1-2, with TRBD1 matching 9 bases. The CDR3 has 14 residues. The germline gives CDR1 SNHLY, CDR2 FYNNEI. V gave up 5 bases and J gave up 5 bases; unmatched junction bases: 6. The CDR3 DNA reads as TGTGCCAGCAGTCCAATGACAGGGGGGTATGGCTACACCTTC. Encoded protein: CASSPMTGGYGYTF.

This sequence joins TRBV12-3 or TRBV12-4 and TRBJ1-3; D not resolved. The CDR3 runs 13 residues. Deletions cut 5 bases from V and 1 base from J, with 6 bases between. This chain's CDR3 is CASSTMSGNTIYF. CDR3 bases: TGTGCCAGCAGTACAATGTCTGGAAACACCATATATTTT.

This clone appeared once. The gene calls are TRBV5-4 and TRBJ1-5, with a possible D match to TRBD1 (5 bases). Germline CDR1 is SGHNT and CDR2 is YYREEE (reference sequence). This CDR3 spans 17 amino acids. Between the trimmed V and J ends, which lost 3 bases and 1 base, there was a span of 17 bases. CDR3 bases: TGTGCCAGCAGCTCAGGGCCCGGAATAACGAGCAATCAGCCCCAGCATTTT. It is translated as CASSSGPGITSNQPQHF.

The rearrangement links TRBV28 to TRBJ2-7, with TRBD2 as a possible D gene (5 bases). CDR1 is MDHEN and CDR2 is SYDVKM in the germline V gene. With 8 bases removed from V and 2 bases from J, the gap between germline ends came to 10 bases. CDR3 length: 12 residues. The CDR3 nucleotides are TGTGCCAGCTTCGACGGGGCCTACGAGCAGTACTTC. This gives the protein CASFDGAYEQYF.

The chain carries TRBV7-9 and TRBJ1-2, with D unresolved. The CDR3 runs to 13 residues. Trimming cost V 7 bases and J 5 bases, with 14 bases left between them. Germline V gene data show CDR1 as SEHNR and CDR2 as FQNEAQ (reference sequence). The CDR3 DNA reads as TGTGCCAGCACCAGTGACCGGGGTTATGGCTACACCTTC. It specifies CASTSDRGYGYTF. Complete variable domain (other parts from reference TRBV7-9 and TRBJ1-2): DTGVSQNPRHKITKRGQNVTFRCDPISEHNRLYWYRQTLGQGPEFLTYFQNEAQLEKSRLLSDRFSAERPKGSFSTLEIQRTEQGDSAMYLCASTSDRGYGYTFGSGTRLTVV.

The CDR3 sequence is CASNPLERGNQPQHF. The DNA for the CDR3 is TGTGCCAGCAACCCCCTTGAGCGAGGGAATCAGCCCCAGCATTTT. The gene calls are TRBV28 and TRBJ1-5; D not certain. The V gene lost 7 bases and the J gene lost 4 bases, with 17 bases spanning the gap. CDR3 length: 15 residues. Germline V CDR1 and CDR2: MDHEN, SYDVKM.

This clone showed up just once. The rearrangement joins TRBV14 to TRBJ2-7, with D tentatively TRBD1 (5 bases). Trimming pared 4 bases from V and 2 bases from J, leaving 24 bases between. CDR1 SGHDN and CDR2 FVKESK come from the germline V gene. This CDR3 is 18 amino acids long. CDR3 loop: CASSPTTLDMLGPYEQYF. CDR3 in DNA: TGTGCCAGCAGCCCTACCACCCTGGACATGCTCGGTCCCTACGAGCAGTACTTC.

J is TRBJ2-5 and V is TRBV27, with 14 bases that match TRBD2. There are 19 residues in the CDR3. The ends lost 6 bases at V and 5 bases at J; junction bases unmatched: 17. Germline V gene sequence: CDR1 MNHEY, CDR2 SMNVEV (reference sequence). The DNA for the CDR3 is TGTGCCAGCAGGGGGCTAGGGACCGGGACTAGCGGGAGTTTTGAGACCCAGTACTTC. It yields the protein CASRGLGTGTSGSFETQYF.

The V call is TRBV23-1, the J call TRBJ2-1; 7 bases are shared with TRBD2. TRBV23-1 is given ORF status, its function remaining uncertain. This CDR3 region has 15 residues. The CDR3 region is CAQLRAGAAYNEQFF. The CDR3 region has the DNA TGCGCACAATTAAGGGCGGGAGCCGCCTACAATGAGCAGTTCTTC.

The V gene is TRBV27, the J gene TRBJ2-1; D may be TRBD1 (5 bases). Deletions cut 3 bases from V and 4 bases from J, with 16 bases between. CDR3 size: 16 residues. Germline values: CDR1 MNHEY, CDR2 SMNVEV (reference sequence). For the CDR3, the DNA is TGTGCCAGCAGTTTCGATCTGGGGCGTGTATACAATGAGCAGTTCTTC. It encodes CASSFDLGRVYNEQFF.

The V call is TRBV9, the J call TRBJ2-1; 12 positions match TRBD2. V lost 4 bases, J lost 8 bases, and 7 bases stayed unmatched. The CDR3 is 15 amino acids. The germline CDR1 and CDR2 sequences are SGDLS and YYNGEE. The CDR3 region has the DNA TGTGCCAGCAGCTGGTCTAGCGGGAGGGCCGATGAGCAGTTCTTC. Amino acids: CASSWSSGRADEQFF.

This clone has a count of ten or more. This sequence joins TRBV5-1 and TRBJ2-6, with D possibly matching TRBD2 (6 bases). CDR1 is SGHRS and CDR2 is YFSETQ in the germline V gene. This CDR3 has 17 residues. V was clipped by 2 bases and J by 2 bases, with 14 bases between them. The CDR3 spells CASSFGSSAAGANVLTF. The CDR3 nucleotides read TGCGCCAGCAGCTTTGGTTCTAGCGCCGCTGGGGCCAACGTCCTGACTTTC.

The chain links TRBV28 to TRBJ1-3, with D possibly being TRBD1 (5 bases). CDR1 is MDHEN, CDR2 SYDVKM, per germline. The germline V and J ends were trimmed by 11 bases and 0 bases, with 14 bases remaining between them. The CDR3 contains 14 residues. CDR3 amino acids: CAAGDLGSGNTIYF. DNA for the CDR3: TGTGCCGCGGGGGATCTGGGCTCTGGAAACACCATATATTTT.

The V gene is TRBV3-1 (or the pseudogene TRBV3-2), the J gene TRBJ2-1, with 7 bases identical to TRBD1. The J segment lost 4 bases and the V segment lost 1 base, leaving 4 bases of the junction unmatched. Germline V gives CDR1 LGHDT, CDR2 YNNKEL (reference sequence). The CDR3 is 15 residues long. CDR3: CASSQGTGGYNEQFF. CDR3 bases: TGTGCCAGCAGCCAAGGGACAGGAGGATACAATGAGCAGTTCTTC.

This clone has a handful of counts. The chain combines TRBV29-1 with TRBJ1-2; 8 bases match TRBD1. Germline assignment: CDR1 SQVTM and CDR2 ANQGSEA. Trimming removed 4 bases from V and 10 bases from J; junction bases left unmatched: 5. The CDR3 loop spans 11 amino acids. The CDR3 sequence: CSVVTGDYYTF. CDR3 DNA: TGCAGCGTTGTGACAGGGGATTACTACACCTTC.

The CDR3 protein is CASSQDYIGGTVGQPQHF. The CDR3 coding sequence is TGTGCCAGCAGCCAAGATTACATCGGGGGTACCGTCGGACAGCCCCAGCATTTT. The chain employs TRBV4-2 and TRBJ1-5; a weak D match, TRBD1 (5 bases). The CDR3 runs 18 residues. V was shortened by 0 bases and J by 7 bases, with 22 bases between the two germline ends. CDR1 is LGHNA and CDR2 is YNFKEQ in the germline V gene.

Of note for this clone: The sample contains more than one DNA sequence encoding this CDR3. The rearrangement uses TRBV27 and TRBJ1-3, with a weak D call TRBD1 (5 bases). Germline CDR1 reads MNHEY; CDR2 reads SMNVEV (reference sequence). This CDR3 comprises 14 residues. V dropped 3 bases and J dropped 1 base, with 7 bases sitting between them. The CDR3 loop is CASSLGGSGNTIYF. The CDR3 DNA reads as TGTGCCAGCAGTTTGGGGGGTTCTGGAAACACCATATATTTT.

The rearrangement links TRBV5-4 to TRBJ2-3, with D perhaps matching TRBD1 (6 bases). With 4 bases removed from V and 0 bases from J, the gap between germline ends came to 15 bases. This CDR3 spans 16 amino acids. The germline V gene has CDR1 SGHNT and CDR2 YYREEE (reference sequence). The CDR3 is CASSHTGRKSTDTQYF. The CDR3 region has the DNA TGTGCCAGCAGCCATACAGGGCGGAAGAGCACAGATACGCAGTATTTT.

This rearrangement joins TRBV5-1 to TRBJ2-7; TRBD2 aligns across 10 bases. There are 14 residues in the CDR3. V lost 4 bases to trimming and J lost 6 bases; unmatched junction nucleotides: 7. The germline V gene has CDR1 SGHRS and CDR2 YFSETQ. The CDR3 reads CASSISGRYLEQYF. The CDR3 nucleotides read TGCGCCAGCAGCATTAGCGGGAGGTATCTCGAGCAGTACTTC.

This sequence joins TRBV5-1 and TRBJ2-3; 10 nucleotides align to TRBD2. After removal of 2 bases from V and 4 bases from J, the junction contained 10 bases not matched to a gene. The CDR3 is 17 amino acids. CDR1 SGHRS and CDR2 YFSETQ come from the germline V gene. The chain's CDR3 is CASSFQSGRAGADTQYF. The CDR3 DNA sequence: TGCGCCAGCAGCTTTCAGAGCGGGAGGGCCGGGGCAGATACGCAGTATTTT.

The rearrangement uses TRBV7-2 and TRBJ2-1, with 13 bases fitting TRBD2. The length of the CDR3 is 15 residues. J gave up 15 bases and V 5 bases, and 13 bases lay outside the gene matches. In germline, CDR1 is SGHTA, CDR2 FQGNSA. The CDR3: CASSTGLAGEEWLFF. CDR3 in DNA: TGTGCCAGCAGCACCGGACTAGCGGGAGAAGAGTGGCTGTTCTTC.